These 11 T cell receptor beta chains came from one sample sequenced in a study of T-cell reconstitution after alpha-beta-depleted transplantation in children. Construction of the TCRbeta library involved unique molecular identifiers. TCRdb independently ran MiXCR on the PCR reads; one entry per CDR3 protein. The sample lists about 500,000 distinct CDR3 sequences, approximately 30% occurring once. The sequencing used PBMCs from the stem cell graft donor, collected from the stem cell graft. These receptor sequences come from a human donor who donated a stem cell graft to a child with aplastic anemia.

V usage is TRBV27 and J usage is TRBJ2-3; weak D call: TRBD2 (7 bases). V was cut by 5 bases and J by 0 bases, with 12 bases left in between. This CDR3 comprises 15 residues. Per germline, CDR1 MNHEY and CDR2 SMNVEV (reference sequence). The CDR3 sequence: CASSPRGGSTDTQYF. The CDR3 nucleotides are TGTGCCAGCAGTCCAAGGGGGGGCAGCACAGATACGCAGTATTTT.

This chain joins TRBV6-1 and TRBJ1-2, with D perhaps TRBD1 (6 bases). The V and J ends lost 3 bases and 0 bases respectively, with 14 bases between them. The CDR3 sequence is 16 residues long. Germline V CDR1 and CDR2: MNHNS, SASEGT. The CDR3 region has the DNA TGTGCCAGCAGTGATACAGGGAGACGAGCTAACTATGGCTACACCTTC. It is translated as CASSDTGRRANYGYTF.

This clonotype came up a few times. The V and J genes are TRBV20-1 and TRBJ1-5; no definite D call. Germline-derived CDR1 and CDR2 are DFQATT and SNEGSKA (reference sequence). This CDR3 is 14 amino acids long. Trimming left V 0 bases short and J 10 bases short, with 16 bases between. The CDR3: CSARDMNPGTPQHF. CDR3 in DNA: TGCAGTGCTAGAGATATGAATCCCGGAACACCCCAGCATTTT.

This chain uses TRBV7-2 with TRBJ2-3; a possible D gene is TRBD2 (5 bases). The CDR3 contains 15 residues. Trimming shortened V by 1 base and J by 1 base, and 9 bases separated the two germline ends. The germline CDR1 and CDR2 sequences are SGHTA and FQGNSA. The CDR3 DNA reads TGTGCCAGCAGCTTAGATATTAGCGGCACAGATACGCAGTATTTT. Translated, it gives CASSLDISGTDTQYF.

CDR3 in DNA: TGTGCCAGCGGCGGGGATAGCAATCAGCCCCAGCATTTT. It translates to CASGGDSNQPQHF. This chain links TRBV18 with TRBJ1-5, with D unclear. From germline, CDR1 is KGHSH and CDR2 LQKENI. The V end was cut by 8 bases, the J end by 0 bases, with 8 bases between. There are 13 residues in the CDR3. The complete variable domain, with remaining parts taken from reference TRBV18 and TRBJ1-5, reads NAGVMQNPRHLVRRRGQEARLRCSPMKGHSHVYWYRQLPEEGLKFMVYLQKENIIDESGMPKERFSAEFPKEGPSILRIQQVVRGDSAAYFCASGGDSNQPQHFGDGTRLSIL.

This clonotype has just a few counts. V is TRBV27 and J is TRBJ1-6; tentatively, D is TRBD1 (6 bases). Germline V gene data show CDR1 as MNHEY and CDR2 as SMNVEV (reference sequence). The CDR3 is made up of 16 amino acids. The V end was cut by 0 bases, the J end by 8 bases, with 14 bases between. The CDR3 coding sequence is TGTGCCAGCAGTTTATCATTCCGAAACAGGGATTCACCCCTCCACTTT. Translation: CASSLSFRNRDSPLHF.

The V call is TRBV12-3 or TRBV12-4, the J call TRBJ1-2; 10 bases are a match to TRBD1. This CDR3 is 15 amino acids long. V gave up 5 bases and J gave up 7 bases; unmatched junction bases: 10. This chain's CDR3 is CASSHTGTGVGGYTF. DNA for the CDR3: TGTGCCAGCAGTCATACCGGGACAGGGGTAGGTGGCTACACCTTC.

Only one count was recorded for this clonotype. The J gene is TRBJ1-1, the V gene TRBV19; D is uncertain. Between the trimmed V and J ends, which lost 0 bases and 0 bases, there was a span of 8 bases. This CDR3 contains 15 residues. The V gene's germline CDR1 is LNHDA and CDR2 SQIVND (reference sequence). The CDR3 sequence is CASSIDPWVNTEAFF. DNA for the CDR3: TGTGCCAGTAGTATAGATCCCTGGGTGAACACTGAAGCTTTCTTT.

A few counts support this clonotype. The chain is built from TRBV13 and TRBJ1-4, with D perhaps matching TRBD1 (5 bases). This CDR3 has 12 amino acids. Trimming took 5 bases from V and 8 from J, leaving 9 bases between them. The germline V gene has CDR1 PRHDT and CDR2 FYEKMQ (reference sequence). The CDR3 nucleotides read TGTGCCAGCAGCCAGGGACCGGAAAAACTGTTTTTT. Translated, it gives CASSQGPEKLFF.

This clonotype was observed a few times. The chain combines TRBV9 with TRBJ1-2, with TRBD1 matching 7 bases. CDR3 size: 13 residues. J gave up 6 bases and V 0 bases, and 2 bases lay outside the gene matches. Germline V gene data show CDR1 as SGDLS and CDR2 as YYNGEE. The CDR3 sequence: CASSVVQGHGYTF. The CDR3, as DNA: TGTGCCAGCAGCGTAGTACAGGGGCATGGCTACACCTTC.

The CDR3 region is CASSLAGNSGNTIYF. The CDR3 DNA is TGCGCCAGCAGCTTGGCAGGGAACTCTGGAAACACCATATATTTT. The chain joins TRBV5-1 to TRBJ1-3; D may be TRBD1 (5 bases). CDR3 size: 15 residues. CDR1 and CDR2 (germline): SGHRS, YFSETQ. Trimming removed 0 bases at V and 0 bases at J, with 7 bases between.